What follows describes a single T cell receptor beta chain. What it binds is unknown. The sample belongs to a study of T cell responses to AZD1222 COVID-19 vaccine. Study results and limitations: Mostly white British, mostly female donors; authors suggested clonal diversity may be underestimated. Spike-wide vaccine-associated CD4 TCRs dominated at 160-218 and 743-854. Spike-specific TCR breadth and depth rose after two AZD1222 doses. Scientists sampled the repertoires only once the peak T cell response had passed.

The CDR3 consists of 13 residues. The V end lost 8 bases, the J end lost 7 bases, and 12 bases lay between the germline ends. Germline loops: CDR1 MRHNA, CDR2 SNTAGT. Some clones are missing from TCRdb's copy, which holds only in-frame ones; the method was immunoSEQ multiplex PCR. The table lists tens of thousands of clones, around three quarters of them singletons, with about 3.6% in the top ten. The receptor comes from an adult in good health. The V call is TRBV6-4, the J call TRBJ1-6, with D maybe TRBD1 (6 bases). The sample here was peripheral blood, taken on day 0 of AZD1222 vaccination. CDR3 DNA: TGTGCCAGCGCCCCAGGGGACAATTCACCCCTCCACTTT. It translates to CASAPGDNSPLHF.